Sequencing of this TCR beta chain was carried out in a study of Ad26.COV2.S vaccination and SARS-CoV-2 variants. Study summary: Into the muscle, Ad26.COV2.S was dosed once or twice, 56 days apart. Study-level findings and limits: Vaccine recipients and placebo recipients showed similar non-spike TCR breadth.

With regard to this clone: The antigen remains undetermined.

TCRdb's table, derived via immunoSEQ multiplex PCR, lists solely in-frame clones and lacks some. Of 400,000 to 500,000 clones detected, more than 75% appear once; the ten largest clones hold 3.5% to 4%. Sample treatment: about 20 received Ad26.COV2.S at low or high dose, single or two shots; 5 received placebo; per-sample allocation not given. On day 63 after the first injection, vaccine and placebo recipients gave samples. The sample was peripheral blood, taken in a trial of Ad26.COV2.S vaccine versus placebo. This receptor was obtained from a person between 18 and 65 years old who received the Ad26.COV2.S COVID-19 vaccine or a placebo.

Written as DNA, the CDR3 is TGTGCCAGCAGTCATGACGAAAGGTACGAGCAGTACTTC. Protein sequence: CASSHDERYEQYF. This chain uses TRBV28 with TRBJ2-7; unclear D gene. Per the germline V gene, CDR1 is MDHEN and CDR2 is SYDVKM. CDR3 size: 13 residues. V was shortened by 5 bases and J by 4 bases, with 12 bases between the two germline ends.